This T cell receptor beta chain is drawn from a study of technical replicates of blood from several donors. V dropped 1 base and J dropped 4 bases, with 8 bases sitting between them. This CDR3 has 15 residues. Per the germline V gene, CDR1 is SGHAT and CDR2 is FQNNGV. Measured with immunoSEQ multiplex PCR; TCRdb has only the in-frame clones, and not every one. The sample holds 75,000 to 100,000 clones, about 95% seen once. This receptor was identified in a human donor in good health. Sequenced material: T cells isolated from PBMCs. V gene TRBV11-2 combines with J gene TRBJ2-6, with D unresolved. In nucleotides, the CDR3 is TGTGCCAGCAGCTTAGCAGCGACCGGGGCCAACGTCCTGACTTTC. This translates into CASSLAATGANVLTF. Supplemented by reference TRBV11-2 and TRBJ2-6, the full variable domain reads EAGVAQSPRYKIIEKRQSVAFWCNPISGHATLYWYQQILGQGPKLLIQFQNNGVVDDSQLPKDRFSAERLKGVDSTLKIQPAKLEDSAVYLCASSLAATGANVLTFGAGSRLTVL.